This TCR beta chain was documented in a study of T cells after yellow fever vaccination (dated by TCRdb to about 2019). For the study in its entirety: The SMART-Seq v4 Ultra Low Input RNA kit was used to prepare libraries from fractions with low cell numbers. Blood samples were taken at several timepoints before and after primary and secondary immunization, and bulk PBMC replicates and cell subsets were isolated. Bulk TCR alpha and beta repertoires were sequenced longitudinally to track T-cell clones before and after primary and booster YFV17D yellow fever vaccination. Two healthy male donors made up the cohort, one aged 18 to 29 years and the other aged 30 to 40 years.

According to the germline V gene, CDR1 reads SGHVS and CDR2 reads FNYEAQ. Counted from cysteine to phenylalanine, this CDR3 has 16 amino acids. Only CDR3 DNA remains: 48 bases, in frame from the first base. V is clipped by 5 bases and J by 7 bases, and the sequence between their germline boundaries is 21 bases long. Overall study outcomes, separate from this receptor: The secondary T-cell response was weaker than the primary response but faster, peaking on day 5 instead of day 15. Because abundant contaminating clonotypes from the bulk population could be contained in FACS-sorted repertoires, computational filtering was required. Because the study included only a couple of donors, the extent to which the findings can be generalized is limited. A small fraction of clonotypes showed up in both the CD4 and CD8 compartments, probably as a result of convergent recombination. After the booster, most clones that had expanded after primary vaccination were detected again (roughly 95% of CD4 and 70% to 90% of CD8), suggesting broad maintenance of memory.

This specimen's treatment or condition label, per the study, means: live attenuated yellow fever vaccine strain. Two biological replicates of bulk PBMCs were collected at each blood-draw timepoint. A standard Ficoll-Paque protocol was used to isolate PBMCs from peripheral blood. RNA was extracted with TriZol from bulk PBMCs, CD4 and CD8 fractions, and dextramer-positive and dextramer-negative fractions. TCR cDNA was made using 5'RACE template switching, a step that added a universal primer site and unique molecular identifiers. cDNA synthesis was primed from both the TCR alpha and TCR beta constant segments. Library amplification involved two PCR steps, and the second step added sample barcodes and sequencing adapters. Libraries were sequenced on Illumina HiSeq 2500 (2x100 bp) or NovaSeq (2x150 bp). The published analysis was carried out like this. MIGEC handled demultiplexing of reads and collapsing into UMI consensus sequences, while MiXCR performed V(D)J alignment. Vaccine-responding clonotypes were defined with edgeR using replicate PBMC samples, requiring FDR below 0.01 and a log2 fold change above 5 up to day 15. Each bulk clonotype was labeled CD4 or CD8 based on which sequenced repertoire, CD4 or CD8, contained the clonotype at higher abundance. TCRdb trimmed public reads at Q25 via fastp, called clones via MiXCR and kept in-frame beta chains. Rows with one shared CDR3 protein collapse into an entry with the most common genes and DNA. The V and J calls and clone size come from TCRdb's table, not from the authors' own analysis. Across this sample there are approximately 610,000 distinct CDR3 sequences, with about 15% seen only once. In total, the top ten clones hold 15% to 20% of the sample.

To note about this clonotype: Its antigen is still unknown. One base away there is no much larger clone; base qualities are not given.

The chain employs TRBV7-6 and TRBJ2-1; the D gene is unclear. The receptor was derived from a man aged 18 to 30 who received the YFV17D yellow fever vaccine. Sequencing was performed on PBMCs, taken about 5 days after the first yellow fever vaccination. CDR3 region: CASSPTDTRVGNEQFF. The bases are TGTGCCAGCAGCCCGACTGACACCCGAGTCGGGAATGAGCAGTTCTTC. Extended through the reference TRBV7-6 and TRBJ2-1 proteins, this CDR3 yields the full variable domain: GAGVSQSPRYKVTKRGQDVALRCDPISGHVSLYWYRQALGQGPEFLTYFNYEAQQDKSGLPNDRFSAERPEGSISTLTIQRTEQRDSAMYRCASSPTDTRVGNEQFFGPGTRLTVL.